Below, one T cell receptor beta chain is given with its context. From the RT-PCR reads, TCRdb called clonotypes with MiXCR, one entry per CDR3 protein. The data show hundreds of thousands of distinct CDR3 sequences, 25% seen once. This record comes from a study of response to subunit inactivated influenza vaccine. The CDR3 sequence is 13 residues long. V lost 6 bases and J 2 bases, leaving 11 bases between the germline ends. Germline V gene data show CDR1 as SNHLY and CDR2 as FYNNEI. The chain employs TRBV2 and TRBJ2-7, with D unresolved. The receptor was derived from a man between 45 and 60 years old who received an inactivated influenza vaccine. The input for sequencing was CD4+ T cells sorted from PBMCs, taken 5 days after vaccination. The CDR3 nucleotides are TGTGCCAGCAGATGGGTACCCCCCTACGAGCAGTACTTC. Translating it yields CASRWVPPYEQYF.